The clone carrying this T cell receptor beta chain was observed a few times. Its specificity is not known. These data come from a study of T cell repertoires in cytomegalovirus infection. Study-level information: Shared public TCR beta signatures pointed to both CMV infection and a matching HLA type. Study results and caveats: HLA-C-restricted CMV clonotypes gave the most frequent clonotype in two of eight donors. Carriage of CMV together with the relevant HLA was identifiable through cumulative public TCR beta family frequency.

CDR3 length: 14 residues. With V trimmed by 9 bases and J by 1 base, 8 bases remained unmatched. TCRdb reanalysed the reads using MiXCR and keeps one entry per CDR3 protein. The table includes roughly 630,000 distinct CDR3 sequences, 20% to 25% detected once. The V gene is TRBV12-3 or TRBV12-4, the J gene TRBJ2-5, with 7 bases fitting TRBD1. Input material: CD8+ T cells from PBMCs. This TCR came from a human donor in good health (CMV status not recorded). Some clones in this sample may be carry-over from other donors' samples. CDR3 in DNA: TGTGCCAGTAACCTCGGACAGGCCCAAGAGACCCAGTACTTC. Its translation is CASNLGQAQETQYF.